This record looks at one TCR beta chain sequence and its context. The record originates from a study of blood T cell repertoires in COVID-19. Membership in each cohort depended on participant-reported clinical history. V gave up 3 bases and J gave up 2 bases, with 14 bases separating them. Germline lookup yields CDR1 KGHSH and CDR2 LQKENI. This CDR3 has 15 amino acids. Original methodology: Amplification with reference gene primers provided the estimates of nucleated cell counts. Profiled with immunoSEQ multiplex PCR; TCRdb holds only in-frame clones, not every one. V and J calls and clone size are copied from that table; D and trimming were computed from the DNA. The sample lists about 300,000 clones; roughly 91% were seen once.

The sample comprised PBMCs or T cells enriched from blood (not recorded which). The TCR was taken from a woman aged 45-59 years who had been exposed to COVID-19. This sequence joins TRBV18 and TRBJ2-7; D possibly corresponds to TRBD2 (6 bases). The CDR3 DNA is TGTGCCAGCTCACCTCGGGGGACTCCCACCTACGAGCAGTACTTC. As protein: CASSPRGTPTYEQYF.